The 30 T cell receptor beta chains below come from one sample, sequenced in a study of T cell responses to AZD1222 COVID-19 vaccine. Assay used: immunoSEQ multiplex PCR; TCRdb lists only in-frame clones, some missing. The sample holds approximately 140,000 clones; about 81% are singletons and the top ten take less than 5%. Sequencing was performed on peripheral blood, taken on day 0 of MenACWY control vaccination. These receptors originate from an adult in good health.

The V and J genes are TRBV7-8 and TRBJ1-6; D unclear. Germline V lookup: CDR1 SGHVS, CDR2 FQNEAQ. The V gene lost 1 base and the J gene lost 5 bases, with 9 bases spanning the gap. The CDR3 has 15 amino acids. CDR3 protein: CASSLGGRDNSPLHF. DNA for the CDR3: TGTGCCAGCAGCTTAGGAGGGAGGGATAATTCACCCCTCCACTTT.

The genes are TRBV3-1 (or the pseudogene TRBV3-2) and TRBJ2-5, with 8 nucleotides matching TRBD1. J was trimmed by 2 bases and V by 4 bases; bases with no gene match: 9. Per the germline V gene, CDR1 is LGHDT and CDR2 is YNNKEL (reference sequence). The CDR3 has 16 amino acids. The chain's CDR3 is CASSLRRDRTQETQYF. CDR3 in DNA: TGTGCCAGCAGCCTACGCCGGGACAGGACACAAGAGACCCAGTACTTC.

The V and J genes are TRBV15 and TRBJ2-5, with 7 nucleotides matching TRBD2. The CDR3 extends over 14 amino acids. The trim removed 1 base at V and 1 base at J, leaving 0 bases unmatched. Germline-derived CDR1 and CDR2 are LNHNV and YYDKDF (reference sequence). The CDR3 DNA reads TGTGCCACCAGCAGAGCTAGCGGCCAAGAGACCCAGTACTTC. Protein: CATSRASGQETQYF.

The chain carries TRBV3-1 (or the pseudogene TRBV3-2) and TRBJ2-5; the D gene is possibly TRBD2 (6 bases). V lost 0 bases to trimming and J lost 1 base, with 12 bases between them. The germline V gene has CDR1 LGHDT and CDR2 YNNKEL (reference sequence). This CDR3 spans 16 amino acids. The CDR3 reads CASSQEPRERQETQYF. In DNA, the CDR3 is TGTGCCAGCAGCCAAGAGCCGCGGGAACGCCAAGAGACCCAGTACTTC.

V gene TRBV7-8 combines with J gene TRBJ2-5; 7 nucleotides match TRBD2. The trim removed 5 bases at V and 4 bases at J, leaving 13 bases unmatched. The V gene's germline CDR1 is SGHVS and CDR2 FQNEAQ. This CDR3 contains 16 residues. CDR3 bases: TGTGCCAGCAGCCGGGCTGGCGGGGGTACGGGAGAGACCCAGTACTTC. This sequence encodes CASSRAGGGTGETQYF.

The chain carries TRBV6-5 and TRBJ2-3; D might be TRBD1 or TRBD2, each matching 6 bases. Trimming cost V 8 bases and J 1 base, with 16 bases left between them. CDR1 is MNHEY and CDR2 is SVGAGI in the germline V gene. This CDR3 has 15 amino acids. The CDR3 DNA reads TGTGCCAGCTATATAGGGGGGCACGGCACAGATACGCAGTATTTT. Its translation is CASYIGGHGTDTQYF.

The V and J genes are TRBV7-9 and TRBJ1-2; D may be TRBD1 (6 bases). Germline lookup yields CDR1 SEHNR and CDR2 FQNEAQ (reference sequence). With 5 bases removed from V and 9 bases from J, the gap between germline ends came to 16 bases. The CDR3 extends over 13 amino acids. CDR3 coding DNA: TGTGCCAGCAGCGGACAGAACCTCATAAGCTACACCTTC. Residues: CASSGQNLISYTF. The variable domain in full, completed from reference TRBV7-9 and TRBJ1-2, reads DTGVSQNPRHKITKRGQNVTFRCDPISEHNRLYWYRQTLGQGPEFLTYFQNEAQLEKSRLLSDRFSAERPKGSFSTLEIQRTEQGDSAMYLCASSGQNLISYTFGSGTRLTVV.

The chain employs TRBV9 and TRBJ2-2, with a weak D call TRBD1 (6 bases). The CDR3 has 15 amino acids. The V end was cut by 1 base, the J end by 2 bases, with 9 bases between. CDR1 is SGDLS and CDR2 is YYNGEE in the germline V gene. The CDR3 reads CASSVQGLNTGELFF. Written as DNA, the CDR3 is TGTGCCAGCAGCGTACAGGGGCTAAACACCGGGGAGCTGTTTTTT.

This clone was detected only a few times. V and J are TRBV6-1 and TRBJ1-5; D gene ambiguous. The germline CDR1 and CDR2 sequences are MNHNS and SASEGT. This CDR3 contains 13 residues. Trimming took 3 bases from V and 11 from J, leaving 14 bases between them. For the CDR3, the DNA is TGTGCCAGCAGTGAGAGTGCCCAGGCGGCCCAGCATTTT. It yields the protein CASSESAQAAQHF.

The gene calls are TRBV19 and TRBJ2-1; TRBD2 matches 13 bases. Losses at the gene ends were 5 bases for V and 8 bases for J; bases not matched to a gene: 9. Germline values: CDR1 LNHDA, CDR2 SQIVND (reference sequence). The CDR3 covers 16 residues. CDR3 DNA sequence: TGTGCCAGTAGTCCCTTACTAGCGGGGGGGTGGGATGAGCAGTTCTTC. Amino acid sequence: CASSPLLAGGWDEQFF. The entire variable domain, with the rest obtained from reference TRBV19 and TRBJ2-1, is as follows: DGGITQSPKYLFRKEGQNVTLSCEQNLNHDAMYWYRQDPGQGLRLIYYSQIVNDFQKGDIAEGYSVSREKKESFPLTVTSAQKNPTAFYLCASSPLLAGGWDEQFFGPGTRLTVL.

This clone was recorded a few times. This chain uses TRBV7-9 with TRBJ1-1, with 8 bases aligning to TRBD1. This CDR3 region has 15 residues. Germline V gene lookup returns CDR1 SEHNR and CDR2 FQNEAQ (reference sequence). The junction had 5 bases not matched to a gene; V was cut back by 1 base and J by 4 bases. The CDR3: CASSLEQGAGTEAFF. In nucleotides, the CDR3 is TGTGCCAGCAGCTTAGAGCAGGGGGCAGGCACTGAAGCTTTCTTT. Full variable domain (missing parts from reference TRBV7-9 and TRBJ1-1): DTGVSQNPRHKITKRGQNVTFRCDPISEHNRLYWYRQTLGQGPEFLTYFQNEAQLEKSRLLSDRFSAERPKGSFSTLEIQRTEQGDSAMYLCASSLEQGAGTEAFFGQGTRLTVV.

This clone has a handful of counts. CDR3 sequence: CASSPSGGLTEAFF. CDR3 coding DNA: TGTGCCAGTAGCCCCTCGGGGGGTTTGACTGAAGCTTTCTTT. The V and J genes are TRBV19 and TRBJ1-1, with D perhaps matching TRBD1 (5 bases). The CDR3 is 14 amino acids. The V and J ends lost 6 bases and 5 bases respectively, with 16 bases between them. Germline V gives CDR1 LNHDA, CDR2 SQIVND (reference sequence). The full variable domain, rest sourced from reference TRBV19 and TRBJ1-1, is DGGITQSPKYLFRKEGQNVTLSCEQNLNHDAMYWYRQDPGQGLRLIYYSQIVNDFQKGDIAEGYSVSREKKESFPLTVTSAQKNPTAFYLCASSPSGGLTEAFFGQGTRLTVV.

V and J are TRBV7-9 and TRBJ2-3, with D possibly TRBD2 on 6 matching bases. Germline V CDR1 and CDR2: SEHNR, FQNEAQ (reference sequence). V lost 3 bases and J 3 bases, leaving 13 bases between the germline ends. This CDR3 is 15 amino acids long. The DNA of the CDR3 is TGTGCCAGCAGCTTGGGGCGGGGAGCAACAGATACGCAGTATTTT. Translating it yields CASSLGRGATDTQYF.

V usage is TRBV30 and J usage is TRBJ1-1; TRBD1 matches 8 bases. This CDR3 has 15 amino acids. CDR1 is GTSNPN, CDR2 SVGIG, per germline (reference sequence). V gave up 3 bases and J gave up 3 bases; unmatched junction bases: 9. The CDR3: CAWSLPDRVDTEAFF. CDR3 DNA: TGTGCCTGGAGCTTACCGGACAGGGTCGACACTGAAGCTTTCTTT.

This chain uses TRBV5-1 with TRBJ1-4, with D possibly TRBD1 on 5 matching bases. This CDR3 has 15 amino acids. Germline loops: CDR1 SGHRS, CDR2 YFSETQ. The ends were cut back, 4 bases at V and 8 bases at J, with 18 bases in the middle. The CDR3 nucleotides read TGCGCCAGCAGCCCAAATAAGGGGCGGGGGGAAAAACTGTTTTTT. Amino acids: CASSPNKGRGEKLFF.

The chain uses TRBV5-6 and TRBJ2-5; D might be TRBD2 (6 bases). Per germline, CDR1 SGHDT and CDR2 YYEEEE. V lost 5 bases to trimming and J lost 5 bases, with 22 bases between them. The CDR3 has 16 residues. CDR3 region: CASSVVAASASETQYF. DNA of the CDR3: TGTGCCAGCAGTGTTGTCGCGGCTAGCGCCTCGGAGACCCAGTACTTC.

The chain recombines TRBV25-1 with TRBJ1-4; 7 bases are shared with TRBD1. This CDR3 is built from 12 residues. The J segment lost 5 bases and the V segment lost 7 bases, leaving 1 base of the junction unmatched. Per the germline V gene, CDR1 is MGHDK and CDR2 is SYGVNS. CDR3 amino acids: CASKQGNEKLFF. The CDR3 DNA sequence: TGTGCCAGCAAACAGGGGAATGAAAAACTGTTTTTT.

The chain combines TRBV12-5 with TRBJ2-1, with TRBD1 identical over 7 bases. Germline V gene sequence: CDR1 LGHNT, CDR2 FRNRAP. J was trimmed by 9 bases and V by 4 bases; bases with no gene match: 3. The length of the CDR3 is 12 residues. The CDR3 DNA reads TGTGCTAGTGGTTCGACAGGGTTTGAGCAGTTCTTC. Residues: CASGSTGFEQFF.

This clone was seen only once. This chain connects TRBV5-6 to TRBJ1-2; no firm D call. This CDR3 contains 15 residues. Germline V CDR1 and CDR2: SGHDT, YYEEEE. V lost 4 bases, J lost 1 base, and 14 bases lay in between. The CDR3 DNA sequence: TGTGCCAGCAGCCTTGGGCTATCCAGTAACTATGGCTACACCTTC. As protein: CASSLGLSSNYGYTF. The variable domain in full, with the rest retrieved from reference TRBV5-6 and TRBJ1-2, is DAGVTQSPTHLIKTRGQQVTLRCSPKSGHDTVSWYQQALGQGPQFIFQYYEEEERQRGNFPDRFSGHQFPNYSSELNVNALLLGDSALYLCASSLGLSSNYGYTFGSGTRLTVV.

The V call is TRBV3-1 (or the pseudogene TRBV3-2), the J call TRBJ1-5; tentatively, D is TRBD1 (6 bases). From germline, CDR1 is LGHDT and CDR2 YNNKEL (reference sequence). The V end lost 0 bases, the J end lost 3 bases, and 9 bases lay between the germline ends. The CDR3 loop spans 15 amino acids. As DNA, the CDR3 is TGTGCCAGCAGCCAAGAGGGGGGGCCCAATCAGCCCCAGCATTTT. The encoded protein is CASSQEGGPNQPQHF.

The chain combines TRBV7-3 with TRBJ2-3; 9 bases are a match to TRBD2. Trimming removed 5 bases from V and 5 bases from J; junction bases left unmatched: 11. The CDR3 extends over 16 amino acids. Germline CDR1 SGHTA, CDR2 FQGTGA. In DNA form, the CDR3 reads TGTGCCAGCAGCCCCATCGCGGGGGGGCCCGGAGATACGCAGTATTTT. It codes for CASSPIAGGPGDTQYF.

This sequence joins TRBV24-1 and TRBJ2-1; D is perhaps TRBD2 (5 bases). Looked up from germline, CDR1 is KGHDR and CDR2 is SFDVKD. Trimming took off 6 bases at V and 10 bases at J, with 6 bases between the two ends. CDR3 length equals 10 residues. CDR3 protein: CATSRGEQFF. The DNA of the CDR3 is TGTGCCACCAGTCGGGGAGAGCAGTTCTTC.

The J gene is TRBJ2-7, the V gene TRBV30, with 7 positions matching TRBD1. CDR3 size: 15 residues. Per germline, CDR1 GTSNPN and CDR2 SVGIG (reference sequence). Losses at the gene ends were 2 bases for V and 5 bases for J; bases not matched to a gene: 12. The CDR3 region is CAWSPGPDRRNEQYV. For the CDR3, the DNA is TGTGCCTGGAGTCCTGGCCCGGACAGGCGGAACGAGCAGTACGTC.

The table lists this clone with a few counts. The V gene is TRBV9, the J gene TRBJ2-1; 10 nucleotides align to TRBD2. The CDR3 sequence is 15 residues long. With 4 bases clipped from V and 5 bases from J, the junction kept 6 bases outside the gene matches. CDR1 SGDLS and CDR2 YYNGEE come from the germline V gene. CDR3 in DNA: TGTGCCAGCAGCCTGAGCGGGGGGGCTAACAATGAGCAGTTCTTC. Translation gives CASSLSGGANNEQFF.

The chain employs TRBV6-1 and TRBJ2-5; perhaps TRBD2 as D (5 bases). This CDR3 comprises 13 residues. The V and J ends lost 10 bases and 7 bases respectively, with 19 bases between them. Looked up from germline, CDR1 is MNHNS and CDR2 is SASEGT. The CDR3 bases are TGTGCCACCGCGCCGGACGAGAGGGTGACCCAGTACTTC. Its protein product is CATAPDERVTQYF.

This rearrangement joins TRBV5-1 to TRBJ2-5, with D possibly matching TRBD2 (6 bases). The germline V gene encodes CDR1 SGHRS and CDR2 YFSETQ. V lost 6 bases to trimming and J lost 0 bases, with 18 bases between them. The CDR3 has 16 residues. The CDR3 here is CASTRREARYQETQYF. The CDR3 DNA reads as TGCGCCAGCACTCGGAGGGAGGCGAGGTACCAAGAGACCCAGTACTTC.

The chain uses TRBV18 and TRBJ1-1, with 8 bases aligning to TRBD1. Germline V lookup: CDR1 KGHSH, CDR2 LQKENI. CDR3 size: 14 residues. Losses at the gene ends were 2 bases for V and 4 bases for J; bases not matched to a gene: 3. For the CDR3, the DNA is TGTGCCAGCTCACCAAGTGGACAGGGCACTGAAGCTTTCTTT. Translation gives CASSPSGQGTEAFF.

This clone has only one observation. This sequence joins TRBV28 and TRBJ1-2; weak D call: TRBD1 (5 bases). The CDR3 is 19 residues long. Looked up from germline, CDR1 is MDHEN and CDR2 is SYDVKM. V was pared by 2 bases and J by 1 base, with 23 bases between. CDR3 sequence: CASSLGGPHQSLINYGYTF. The CDR3, as DNA: TGTGCCAGCAGTTTAGGGGGACCGCATCAGTCCCTAATTAACTATGGCTACACCTTC.

The chain carries TRBV24-1 and TRBJ2-1; D possibly corresponds to TRBD2 (5 bases). The CDR3 covers 15 residues. Germline V gene data show CDR1 as KGHDR and CDR2 as SFDVKD. The germline V and J ends were trimmed by 4 bases and 4 bases, with 13 bases remaining between them. The CDR3 DNA is TGTGCCACCAGTGACTCCCGGGGAGCGTACAATGAGCAGTTCTTC. Its protein product is CATSDSRGAYNEQFF.

J is TRBJ2-7 and V is TRBV14, with 7 nucleotides matching TRBD2. Trimming at V came to 5 bases and at J to 5 bases, leaving 6 bases not matched to a gene. The CDR3 spans 13 residues. CDR1 is SGHDN, CDR2 FVKESK, per germline. CDR3 nucleotides: TGTGCCAGCAGCTGGGAGGGTCGACACGAGCAGTACTTC. Amino acids: CASSWEGRHEQYF. The variable domain in full, completed from reference TRBV14 and TRBJ2-7, reads EAGVTQFPSHSVIEKGQTVTLRCDPISGHDNLYWYRRVMGKEIKFLLHFVKESKQDESGMPNNRFLAERTGGTYSTLKVQPAELEDSGVYFCASSWEGRHEQYFGPGTRLTVT.